The present TCR beta chain was sequenced within a study of CD8+ T cells in alopecia areata. About the study: Scoring of treated patients' severity used the percentage of affected scalp area. Study conclusions and caveats: When scalp samples are sequenced, resident alphabeta T cells of normal skin are also captured.

Treatment: oral pan-JAK inhibitor, 5-10 mg twice daily. Sampling of alopecia areata patients yielded lesional scalp punch biopsies as well as peripheral blood. The authors extracted RNA and reverse transcribed it into cDNA as the sequencing template. Sequencing used immunoSEQ multiplex PCR; TCRdb keeps in-frame clones, though not all of them. The table records 150,000 to 200,000 clones, 51% of them present only once. Only a few counts were recorded for this clone. Its cognate antigen is unknown. The CDR3 has 14 residues. Germline assignment: CDR1 SGHRS and CDR2 YFSETQ. Between the trimmed V and J ends, which lost 6 bases and 6 bases, there was a span of 15 bases.

V usage is TRBV5-1 and J usage is TRBJ2-2, with a weak D call TRBD2 (6 bases). Sequenced material: CD8+ T cells sorted from blood, taken at approximately week 51, from a patient treated with tofacitinib. The receptor comes from a human donor with alopecia areata. The CDR3 nucleotides read TGCGCCAGCACTTTGGTACGGGAGTCCGGGGAGCTGTTTTTT. Its translation: CASTLVRESGELFF.